This T cell receptor beta chain was identified during a study of cytomegalovirus exposure and HLA in healthy donors. This CDR3 has 15 residues. Germline CDR1 reads SGDLS; CDR2 reads YYNGEE. J was trimmed by 7 bases and V by 4 bases; bases with no gene match: 6. The study's findings and limits: The authors later linked a missense DCLRE1C variant to TCR beta V- and J-gene trimming. The likely origin of a cluster of highly shared sequence variants was a sequencing artifact.

The PCR was carried out with 60 Vbeta primers and 13 Jbeta primers. Sequencing was performed with immunoSEQ multiplex PCR; in TCRdb, only in-frame clones are kept and a portion is missing. The table records about 180,000 clones, 65% to 90% of them present only once. As concerns this clone: What it recognizes is unknown.

The material sequenced was PBMCs. This sequence joins TRBV9 and TRBJ2-1; TRBD2 aligns across 12 bases. The sequence was collected from a girl aged 2 to 9 in good health and CMV-seropositive. The CDR3 DNA reads TGTGCCAGCAGCATTCGGACTAGCGGGGTAAATGAGCAGTTCTTC. Encoded protein: CASSIRTSGVNEQFF.